This T cell receptor (beta chain) was identified during a study of shared T cell receptors in the human thymus (dated by TCRdb to about 2021). With regard to the full study: The study investigated the way shared, self-reactive T-cell receptor alpha chains are produced in the human thymus.

Via the germline V gene, CDR1 is MNHEY and CDR2 SVGAGI. Germline trimming: 2 bases from V, 0 bases from J; junction bases outside gene matches: 0. There are 14 amino acids in the CDR3, from cysteine to phenylalanine inclusive. The only DNA kept is the CDR3, 42 bases in frame from the first base. Library method: the immunoSEQ multiplex PCR assay. TCRdb's version of the immuneACCESS table is confined to in-frame rearrangements and falls short of the full clone set. An unresolved V gene accounts for under half of the shortfall where checked; the remainder is of unknown origin. A total of hundreds of thousands of clones appear in this sample, roughly 94% of them only once. The ten largest clones take up approximately 0.018% of the sample. Concerning this clone itself: Its antigen is unknown. Per-base qualities were not stored, and no clone one base away is much larger.

The rearrangement combines TRBV6-5 with TRBJ1-1, with 7 middle bases fitting TRBD1. Sequenced: thymocytes. The receptor was derived from a human donor. The DNA reads TGTGCCAGCAGTTACAGGGGGCTGAACACTGAAGCTTTCTTT. This sequence encodes CASSYRGLNTEAFF.